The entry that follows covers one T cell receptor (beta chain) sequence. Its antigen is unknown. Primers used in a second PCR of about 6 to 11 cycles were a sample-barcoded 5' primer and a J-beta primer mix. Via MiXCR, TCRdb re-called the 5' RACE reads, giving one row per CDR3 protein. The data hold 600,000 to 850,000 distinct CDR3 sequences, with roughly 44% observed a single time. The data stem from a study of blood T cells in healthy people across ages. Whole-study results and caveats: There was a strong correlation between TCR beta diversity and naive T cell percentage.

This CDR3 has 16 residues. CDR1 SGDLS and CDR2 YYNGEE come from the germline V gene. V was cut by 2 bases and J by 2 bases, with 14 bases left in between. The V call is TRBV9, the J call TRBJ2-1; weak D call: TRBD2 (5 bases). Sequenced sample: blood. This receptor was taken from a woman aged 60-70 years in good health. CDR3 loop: CASSVGGRAAYNEQFF. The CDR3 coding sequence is TGTGCCAGCAGCGTGGGCGGACGAGCGGCCTACAATGAGCAGTTCTTC.